This T cell receptor (beta chain) was recorded in a study of T cells in Graves' hyperthyroidism and ophthalmopathy. In this sample, this clonotype turned up many times. The antigen is undetermined. Ophthalmopathy patients had moderate-to-severe active disease, CAS ≥3, NOSPECS ≥4, and disease duration under 3 months. Clinical symptoms, serum thyroxine, TRAb, thyroid ultrasound and orbital computed tomography informed diagnoses. The CDR3 totals 15 residues. Deletions cut 6 bases from V and 2 bases from J, with 16 bases between. Germline CDR1 and CDR2: MDHEN and SYDVKM. General study findings and limits: Separation of ophthalmopathy from stable hyperthyroidism was achieved by a 13 V-J model. Blood held most thyroid clonotypes expanded above 0.001 frequency.

Amplified TCR beta CDR3 regions derived from RNA transcripts. The HTBI primer set served for first-round RT-PCR of the TCR CDR3. TCRdb independently ran MiXCR on the multiplex PCR reads; one entry per CDR3 protein. This sample yields approximately 400,000 distinct CDR3 sequences, of which about an eighth are seen a single time; approximately 27% belongs to the top ten. V and J are TRBV28 and TRBJ1-2; possible D gene TRBD1, 5 bases. The TCR comes from a middle-aged man with Graves' ophthalmopathy. Sequenced material: blood. The CDR3 loop reads CASRSAGDSNYGYTF. The CDR3 coding sequence is TGTGCCAGCAGGTCAGCAGGTGACAGCAACTATGGCTACACCTTC.